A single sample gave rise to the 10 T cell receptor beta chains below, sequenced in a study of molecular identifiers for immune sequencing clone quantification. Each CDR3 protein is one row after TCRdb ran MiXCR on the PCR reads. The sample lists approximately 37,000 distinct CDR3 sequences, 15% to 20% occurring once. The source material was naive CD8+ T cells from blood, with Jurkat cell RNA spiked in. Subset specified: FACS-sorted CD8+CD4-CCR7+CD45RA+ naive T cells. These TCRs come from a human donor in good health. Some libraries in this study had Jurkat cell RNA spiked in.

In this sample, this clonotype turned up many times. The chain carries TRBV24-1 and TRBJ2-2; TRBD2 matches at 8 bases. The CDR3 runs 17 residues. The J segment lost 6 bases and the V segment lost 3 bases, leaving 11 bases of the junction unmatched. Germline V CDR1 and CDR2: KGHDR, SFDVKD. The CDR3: CATSDRTGLDRPGELFF. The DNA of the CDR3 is TGTGCCACCAGTGATCGAACGGGACTAGATAGACCCGGGGAGCTGTTTTTT.

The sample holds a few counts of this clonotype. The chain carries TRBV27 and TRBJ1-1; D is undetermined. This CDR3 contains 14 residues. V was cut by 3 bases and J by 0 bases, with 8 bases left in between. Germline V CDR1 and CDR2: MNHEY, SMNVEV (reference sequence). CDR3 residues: CASSLIPMNTEAFF. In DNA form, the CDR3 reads TGTGCCAGCAGTTTGATCCCTATGAACACTGAAGCTTTCTTT.

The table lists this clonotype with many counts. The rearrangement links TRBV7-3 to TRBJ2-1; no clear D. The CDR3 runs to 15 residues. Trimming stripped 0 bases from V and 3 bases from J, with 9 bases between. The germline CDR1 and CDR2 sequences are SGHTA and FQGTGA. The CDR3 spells CASSLTLRNYNEQFF. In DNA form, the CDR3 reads TGTGCCAGCAGCTTAACGTTACGGAACTACAATGAGCAGTTCTTC.

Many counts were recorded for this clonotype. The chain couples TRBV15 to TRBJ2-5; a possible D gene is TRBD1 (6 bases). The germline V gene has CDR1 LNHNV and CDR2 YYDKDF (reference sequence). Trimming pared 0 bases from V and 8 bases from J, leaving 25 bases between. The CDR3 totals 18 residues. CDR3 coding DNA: TGTGCCACCAGCAGAGATAACAGGGATGTGGCCCTTCGGCGCACCCAGTACTTC. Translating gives CATSRDNRDVALRRTQYF.

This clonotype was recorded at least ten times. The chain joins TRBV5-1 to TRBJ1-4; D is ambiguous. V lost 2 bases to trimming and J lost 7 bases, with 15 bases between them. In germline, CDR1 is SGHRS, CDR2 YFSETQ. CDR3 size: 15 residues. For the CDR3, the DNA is TGCGCCAGCAGCTTTGAGAGGGATGTAGGTGAAAAACTGTTTTTT. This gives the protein CASSFERDVGEKLFF.

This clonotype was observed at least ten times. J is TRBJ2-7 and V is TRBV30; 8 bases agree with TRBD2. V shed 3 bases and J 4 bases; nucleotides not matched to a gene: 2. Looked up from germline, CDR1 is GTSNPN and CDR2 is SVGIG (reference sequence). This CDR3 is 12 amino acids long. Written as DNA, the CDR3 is TGTGCCTGGAGCCGCGGGGGGTACGAGCAGTACTTC. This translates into CAWSRGGYEQYF. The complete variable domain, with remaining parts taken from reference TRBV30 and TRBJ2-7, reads SQTIHQWPATLVQPVGSPLSLECTVEGTSNPNLYWYRQAAGRGLQLLFYSVGIGQISSEVPQNLSASRPQDRQFILSSKKLLLSDSGFYLCAWSRGGYEQYFGPGTRLTVT.

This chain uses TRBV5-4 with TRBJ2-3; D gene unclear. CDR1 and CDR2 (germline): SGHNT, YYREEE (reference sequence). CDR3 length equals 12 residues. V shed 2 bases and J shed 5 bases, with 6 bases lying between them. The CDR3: CASSFGEDTQYF. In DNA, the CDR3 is TGTGCCAGCAGCTTTGGTGAAGATACGCAGTATTTT.

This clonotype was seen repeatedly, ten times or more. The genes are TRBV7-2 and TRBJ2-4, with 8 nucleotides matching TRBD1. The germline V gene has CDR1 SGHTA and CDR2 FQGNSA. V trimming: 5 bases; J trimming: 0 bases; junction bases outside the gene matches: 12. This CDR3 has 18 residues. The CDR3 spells CASSERTGYMIAKNIQYF. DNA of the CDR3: TGTGCCAGCAGCGAAAGGACAGGGTACATGATAGCCAAAAACATTCAGTACTTC.

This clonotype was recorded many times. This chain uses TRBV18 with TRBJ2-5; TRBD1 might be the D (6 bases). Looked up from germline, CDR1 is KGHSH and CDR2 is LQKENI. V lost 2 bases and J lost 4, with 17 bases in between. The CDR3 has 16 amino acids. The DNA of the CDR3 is TGTGCCAGCTCACCAGAAGCAGGGGCCCGGGGAGAGACCCAGTACTTC. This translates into CASSPEAGARGETQYF.

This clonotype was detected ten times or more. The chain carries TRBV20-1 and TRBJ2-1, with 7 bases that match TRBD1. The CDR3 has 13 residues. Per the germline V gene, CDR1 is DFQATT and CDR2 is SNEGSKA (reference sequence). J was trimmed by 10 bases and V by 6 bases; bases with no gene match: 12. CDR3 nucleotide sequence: TGCAGTGCCCCGGCCGGGACAGCCGAGGAGCAGTTCTTC. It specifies CSAPAGTAEEQFF.